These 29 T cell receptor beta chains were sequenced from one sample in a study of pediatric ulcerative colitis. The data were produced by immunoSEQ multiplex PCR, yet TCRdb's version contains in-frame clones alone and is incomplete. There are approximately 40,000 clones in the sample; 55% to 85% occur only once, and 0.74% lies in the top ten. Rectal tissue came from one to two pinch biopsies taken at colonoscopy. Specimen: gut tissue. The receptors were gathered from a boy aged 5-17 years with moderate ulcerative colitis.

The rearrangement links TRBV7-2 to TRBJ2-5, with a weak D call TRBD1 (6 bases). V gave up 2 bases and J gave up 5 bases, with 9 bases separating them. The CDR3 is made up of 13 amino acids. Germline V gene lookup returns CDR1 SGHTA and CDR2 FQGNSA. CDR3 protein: CASSLNREETQYF. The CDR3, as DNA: TGTGCCAGCAGCTTAAACAGGGAGGAGACCCAGTACTTC.

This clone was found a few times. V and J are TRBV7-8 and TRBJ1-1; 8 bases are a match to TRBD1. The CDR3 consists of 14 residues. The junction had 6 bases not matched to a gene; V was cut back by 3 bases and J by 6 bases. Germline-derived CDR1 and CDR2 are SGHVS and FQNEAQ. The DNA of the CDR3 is TGTGCCAGCAGCTTCGCTGGACAGGGCGCTGAAGCTTTCTTT. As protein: CASSFAGQGAEAFF.

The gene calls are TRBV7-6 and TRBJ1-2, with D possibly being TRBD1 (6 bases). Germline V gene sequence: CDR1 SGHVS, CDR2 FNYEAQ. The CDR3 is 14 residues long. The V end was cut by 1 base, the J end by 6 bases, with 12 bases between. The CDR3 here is CASSLGAGVNGYTF. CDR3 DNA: TGTGCCAGCAGCTTAGGGGCAGGGGTTAATGGCTACACCTTC.

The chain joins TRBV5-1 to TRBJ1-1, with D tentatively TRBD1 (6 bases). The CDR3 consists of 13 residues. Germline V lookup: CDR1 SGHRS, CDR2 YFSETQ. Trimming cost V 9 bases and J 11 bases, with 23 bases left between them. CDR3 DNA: TGCGCCAAACGAACAGGGTCGGTTTATGATGCTTTCTTT. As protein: CAKRTGSVYDAFF.

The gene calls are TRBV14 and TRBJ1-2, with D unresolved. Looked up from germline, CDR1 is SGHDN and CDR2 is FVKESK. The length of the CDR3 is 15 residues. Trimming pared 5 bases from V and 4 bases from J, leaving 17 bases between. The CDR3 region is CASSSSITGFYGYTF. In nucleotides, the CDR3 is TGTGCCAGCAGCAGTAGTATAACGGGTTTCTATGGCTACACCTTC.

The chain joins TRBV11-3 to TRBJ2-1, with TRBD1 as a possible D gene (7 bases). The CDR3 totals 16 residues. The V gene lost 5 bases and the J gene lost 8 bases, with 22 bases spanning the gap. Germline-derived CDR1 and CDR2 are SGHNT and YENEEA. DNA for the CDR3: TGTGCCAGCAGCCTAATGGGGGGACAGCAGGGTCATGAGCAGTTCTTC. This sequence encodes CASSLMGGQQGHEQFF. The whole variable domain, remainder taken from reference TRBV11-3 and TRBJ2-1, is EAGVVQSPRYKIIEKKQPVAFWCNPISGHNTLYWYLQNLGQGPELLIRYENEEAVDDSQLPKDRFSAERLKGVDSTLKIQPAELGDSAVYLCASSLMGGQQGHEQFFGPGTRLTVL.

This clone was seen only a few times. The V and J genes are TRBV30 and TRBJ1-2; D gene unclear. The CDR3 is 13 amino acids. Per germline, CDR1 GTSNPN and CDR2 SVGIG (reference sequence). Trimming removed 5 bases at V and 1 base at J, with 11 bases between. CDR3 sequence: CAWLTGFNYGYTF. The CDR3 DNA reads TGTGCCTGGTTAACGGGATTTAACTATGGCTACACCTTC.

The CDR3 region is CASSLVGVLSEQYF. The CDR3 bases are TGTGCCAGCAGCTTAGTCGGAGTTCTTAGCGAGCAGTACTTC. V usage is TRBV11-2 and J usage is TRBJ2-7; D uncertain. With 1 base removed from V and 6 bases from J, the gap between germline ends came to 13 bases. The CDR3 runs 14 residues. The germline V gene encodes CDR1 SGHAT and CDR2 FQNNGV.

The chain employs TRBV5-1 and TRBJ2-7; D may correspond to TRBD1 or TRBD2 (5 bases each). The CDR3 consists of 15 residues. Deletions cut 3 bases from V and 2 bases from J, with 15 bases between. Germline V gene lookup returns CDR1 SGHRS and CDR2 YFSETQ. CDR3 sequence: CASSSYRDGTYEQYF. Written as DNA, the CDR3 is TGCGCCAGCAGCTCTTACCGGGACGGAACCTACGAGCAGTACTTC.

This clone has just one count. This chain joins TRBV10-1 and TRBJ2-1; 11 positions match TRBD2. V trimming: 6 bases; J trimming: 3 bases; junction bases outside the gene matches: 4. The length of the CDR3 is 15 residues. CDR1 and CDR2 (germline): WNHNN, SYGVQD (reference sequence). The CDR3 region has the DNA TGCGCCAGCAGCGATACTAGCGGGAGCTACAATGAGCAGTTCTTC. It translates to CASSDTSGSYNEQFF.

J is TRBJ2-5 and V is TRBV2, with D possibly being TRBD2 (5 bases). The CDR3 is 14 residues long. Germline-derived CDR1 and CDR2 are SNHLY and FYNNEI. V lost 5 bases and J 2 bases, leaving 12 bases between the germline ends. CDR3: CASSTQRGQETQYF. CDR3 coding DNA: TGTGCCAGCAGTACACAGCGAGGGCAAGAGACCCAGTACTTC.

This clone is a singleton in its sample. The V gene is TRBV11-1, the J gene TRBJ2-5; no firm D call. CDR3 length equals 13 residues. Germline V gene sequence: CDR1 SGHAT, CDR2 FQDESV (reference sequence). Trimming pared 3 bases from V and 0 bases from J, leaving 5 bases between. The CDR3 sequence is CASSFGNQETQYF. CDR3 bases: TGTGCCAGCAGCTTTGGTAACCAAGAGACCCAGTACTTC.

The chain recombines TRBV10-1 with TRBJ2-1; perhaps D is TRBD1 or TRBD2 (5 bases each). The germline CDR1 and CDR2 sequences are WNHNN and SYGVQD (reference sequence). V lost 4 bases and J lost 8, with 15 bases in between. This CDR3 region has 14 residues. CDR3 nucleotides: TGCGCCAGCAGTGGAAGGGGACCGAACGATGAGCAGTTCTTC. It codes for CASSGRGPNDEQFF.

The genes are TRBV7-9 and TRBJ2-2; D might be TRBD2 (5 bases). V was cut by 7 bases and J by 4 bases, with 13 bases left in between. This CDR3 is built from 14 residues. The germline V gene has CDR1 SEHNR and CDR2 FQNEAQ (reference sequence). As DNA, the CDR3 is TGTGCCAGCACCTCGGGGAAGGGCACCGGGGAGCTGTTTTTT. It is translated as CASTSGKGTGELFF.

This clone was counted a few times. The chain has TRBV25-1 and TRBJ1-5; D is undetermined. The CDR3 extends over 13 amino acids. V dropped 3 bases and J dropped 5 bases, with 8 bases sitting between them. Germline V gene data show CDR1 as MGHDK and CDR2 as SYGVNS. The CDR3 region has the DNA TGTGCCAGCAGTGATCGGGAGGATCAGCCCCAGCATTTT. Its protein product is CASSDREDQPQHF.

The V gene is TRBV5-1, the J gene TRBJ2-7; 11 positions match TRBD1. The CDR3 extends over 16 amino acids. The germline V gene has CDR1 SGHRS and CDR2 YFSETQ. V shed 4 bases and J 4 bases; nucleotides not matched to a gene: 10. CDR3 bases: TGCGCCAGCAGCCTTGGTTTTGGGACAGGGGGGTACGAGCAGTACTTC. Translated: CASSLGFGTGGYEQYF.

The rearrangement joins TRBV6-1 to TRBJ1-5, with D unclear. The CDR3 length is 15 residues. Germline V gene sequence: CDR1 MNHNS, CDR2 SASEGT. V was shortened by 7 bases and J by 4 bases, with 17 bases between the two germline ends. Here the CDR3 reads CASNPYPIPNQPQHF. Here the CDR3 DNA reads TGTGCCAGCAACCCCTACCCCATACCAAATCAGCCCCAGCATTTT.

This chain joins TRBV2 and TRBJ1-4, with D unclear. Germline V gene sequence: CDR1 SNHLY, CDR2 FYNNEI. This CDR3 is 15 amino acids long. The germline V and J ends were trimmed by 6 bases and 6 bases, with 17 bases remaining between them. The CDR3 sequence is CASSIYSGGYEKLFF. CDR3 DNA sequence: TGTGCCAGCAGCATCTACTCAGGTGGATATGAAAAACTGTTTTTT.

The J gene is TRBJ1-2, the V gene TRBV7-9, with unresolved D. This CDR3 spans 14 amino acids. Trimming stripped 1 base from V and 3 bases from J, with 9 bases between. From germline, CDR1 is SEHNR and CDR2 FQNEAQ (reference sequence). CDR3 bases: TGTGCCAGCAGCTTAGACACAGAGTACTATGGCTACACCTTC. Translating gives CASSLDTEYYGYTF.

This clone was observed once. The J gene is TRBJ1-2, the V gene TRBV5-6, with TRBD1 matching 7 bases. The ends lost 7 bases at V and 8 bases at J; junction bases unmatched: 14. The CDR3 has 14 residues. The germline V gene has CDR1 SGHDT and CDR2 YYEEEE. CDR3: CASAPWDSVEGYTF. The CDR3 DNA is TGTGCCAGCGCTCCCTGGGACAGCGTGGAGGGCTACACCTTC. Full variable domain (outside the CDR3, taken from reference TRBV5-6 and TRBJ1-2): DAGVTQSPTHLIKTRGQQVTLRCSPKSGHDTVSWYQQALGQGPQFIFQYYEEEERQRGNFPDRFSGHQFPNYSSELNVNALLLGDSALYLCASAPWDSVEGYTFGSGTRLTVV.

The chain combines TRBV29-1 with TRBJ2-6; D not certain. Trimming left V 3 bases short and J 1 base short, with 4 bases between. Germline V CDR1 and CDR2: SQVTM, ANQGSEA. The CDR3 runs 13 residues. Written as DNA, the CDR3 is TGCAGCGTTGACGTTTCTGGGGCCAACGTCCTGACTTTC. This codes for CSVDVSGANVLTF.

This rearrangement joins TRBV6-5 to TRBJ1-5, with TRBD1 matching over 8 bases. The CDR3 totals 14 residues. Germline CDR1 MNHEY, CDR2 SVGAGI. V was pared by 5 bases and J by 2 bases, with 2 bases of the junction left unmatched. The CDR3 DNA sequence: TGTGCCAGCAGTAAGGGACAGGGCAATCAGCCCCAGCATTTT. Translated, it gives CASSKGQGNQPQHF.

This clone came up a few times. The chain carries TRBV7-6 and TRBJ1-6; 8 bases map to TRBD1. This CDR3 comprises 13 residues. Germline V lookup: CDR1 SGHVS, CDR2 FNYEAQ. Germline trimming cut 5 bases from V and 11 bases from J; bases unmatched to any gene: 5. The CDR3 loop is CASSPSDRAPLHF. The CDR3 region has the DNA TGTGCCAGCAGCCCATCGGACAGGGCACCCCTCCACTTT.

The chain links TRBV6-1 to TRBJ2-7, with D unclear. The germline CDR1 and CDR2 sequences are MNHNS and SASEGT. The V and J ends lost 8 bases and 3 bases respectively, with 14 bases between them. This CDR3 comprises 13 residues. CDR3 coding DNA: TGTGCCAGCTCTGCGGCCCTTTACTACGAGCAGTACTTC. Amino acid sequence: CASSAALYYEQYF.

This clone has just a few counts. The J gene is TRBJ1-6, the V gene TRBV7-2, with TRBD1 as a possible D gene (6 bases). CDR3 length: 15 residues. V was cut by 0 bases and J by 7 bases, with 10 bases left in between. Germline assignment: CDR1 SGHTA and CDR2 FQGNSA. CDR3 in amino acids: CASSLARTVNSPLHF. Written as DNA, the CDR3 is TGTGCCAGCAGCTTAGCCAGGACAGTAAATTCACCCCTCCACTTT.

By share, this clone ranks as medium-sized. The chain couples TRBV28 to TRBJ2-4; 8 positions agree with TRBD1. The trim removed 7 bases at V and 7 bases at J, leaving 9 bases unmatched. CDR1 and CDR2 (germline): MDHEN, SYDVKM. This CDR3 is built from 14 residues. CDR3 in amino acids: CASTIPDRANIQYF. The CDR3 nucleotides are TGTGCCAGCACGATTCCGGACAGGGCCAACATTCAGTACTTC. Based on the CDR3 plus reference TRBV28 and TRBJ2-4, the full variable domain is DVKVTQSSRYLVKRTGEKVFLECVQDMDHENMFWYRQDPGLGLRLIYFSYDVKMKEKGDIPEGYSVSREKKERFSLILESASTNQTSMYLCASTIPDRANIQYFGAGTRLSVL.

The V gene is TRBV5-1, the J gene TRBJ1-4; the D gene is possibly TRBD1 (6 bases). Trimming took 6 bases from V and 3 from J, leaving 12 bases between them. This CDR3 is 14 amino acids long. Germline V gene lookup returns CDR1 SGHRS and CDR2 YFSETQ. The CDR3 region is CASNQGQPNEKLFF. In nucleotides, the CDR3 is TGCGCCAGCAACCAGGGACAACCTAATGAAAAACTGTTTTTT.

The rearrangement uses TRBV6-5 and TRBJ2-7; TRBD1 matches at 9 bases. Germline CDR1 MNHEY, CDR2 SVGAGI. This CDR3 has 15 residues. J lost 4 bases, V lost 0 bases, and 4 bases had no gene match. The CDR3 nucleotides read TGTGCCAGCAGTTACTCGAGACAGGGGGTTTACGAGCAGTACTTC. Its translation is CASSYSRQGVYEQYF.

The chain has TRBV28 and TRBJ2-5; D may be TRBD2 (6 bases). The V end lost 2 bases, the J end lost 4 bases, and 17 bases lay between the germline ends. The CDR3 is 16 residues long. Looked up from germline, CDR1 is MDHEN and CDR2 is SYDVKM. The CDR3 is CASSLGGARVGETQYF. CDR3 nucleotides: TGTGCCAGCAGTTTAGGCGGGGCTAGGGTCGGAGAGACCCAGTACTTC.